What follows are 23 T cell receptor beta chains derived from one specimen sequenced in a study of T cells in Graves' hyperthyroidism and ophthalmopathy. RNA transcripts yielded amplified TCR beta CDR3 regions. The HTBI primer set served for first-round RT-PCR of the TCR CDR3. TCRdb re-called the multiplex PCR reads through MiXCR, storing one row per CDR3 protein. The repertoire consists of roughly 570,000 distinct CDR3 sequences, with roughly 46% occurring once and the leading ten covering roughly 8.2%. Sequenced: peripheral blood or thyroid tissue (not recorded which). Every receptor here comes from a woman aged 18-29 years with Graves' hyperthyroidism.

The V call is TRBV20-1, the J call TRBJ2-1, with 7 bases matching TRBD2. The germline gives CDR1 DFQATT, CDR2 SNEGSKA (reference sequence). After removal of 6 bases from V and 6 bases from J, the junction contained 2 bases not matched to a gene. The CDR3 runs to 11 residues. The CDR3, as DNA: TGCAGTGCCTGGACTAGCAATGAGCAGTTCTTC. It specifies CSAWTSNEQFF.

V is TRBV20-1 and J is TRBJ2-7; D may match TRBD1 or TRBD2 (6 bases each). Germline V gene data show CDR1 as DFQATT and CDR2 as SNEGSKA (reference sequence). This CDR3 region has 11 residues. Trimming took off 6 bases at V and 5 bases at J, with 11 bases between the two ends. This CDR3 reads CSAEEGDEQYF. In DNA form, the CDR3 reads TGCAGTGCGGAGGAGGGGGACGAGCAGTACTTC.

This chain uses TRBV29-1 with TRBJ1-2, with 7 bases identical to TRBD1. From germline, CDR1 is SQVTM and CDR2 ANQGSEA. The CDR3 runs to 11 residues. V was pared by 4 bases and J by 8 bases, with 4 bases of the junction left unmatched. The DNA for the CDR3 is TGCAGCGTTGGTGACAGGGCAGGCTACACCTTC. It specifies CSVGDRAGYTF. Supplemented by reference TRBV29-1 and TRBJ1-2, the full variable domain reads SAVISQKPSRDICQRGTSLTIQCQVDSQVTMMFWYRQQPGQSLTLIATANQGSEATYESGFVIDKFPISRPNLTFSTLTVSNMSPEDSSIYLCSVGDRAGYTFGSGTRLTVV.

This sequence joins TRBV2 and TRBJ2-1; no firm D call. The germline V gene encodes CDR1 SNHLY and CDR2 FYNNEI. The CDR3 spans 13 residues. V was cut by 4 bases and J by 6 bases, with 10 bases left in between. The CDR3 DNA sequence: TGTGCCAGCAGTGGTAATAGCTTCAATGAGCAGTTCTTC. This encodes CASSGNSFNEQFF.

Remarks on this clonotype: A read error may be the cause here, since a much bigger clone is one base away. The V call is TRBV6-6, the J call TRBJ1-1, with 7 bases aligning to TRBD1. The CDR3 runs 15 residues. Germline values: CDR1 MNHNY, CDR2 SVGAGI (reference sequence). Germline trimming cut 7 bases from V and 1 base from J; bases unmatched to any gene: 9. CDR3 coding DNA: TGTGCCAGCAATCGCATACAGGGGACGAACACTGAAGCTTTCTTT. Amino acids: CASNRIQGTNTEAFF.

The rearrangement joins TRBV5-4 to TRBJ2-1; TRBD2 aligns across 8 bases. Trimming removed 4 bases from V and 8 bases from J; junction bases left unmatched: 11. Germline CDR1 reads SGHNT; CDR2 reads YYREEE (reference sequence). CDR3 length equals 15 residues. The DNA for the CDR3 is TGTGCCAGCAGCCAAGGCAGCGGGAGTAGGGATGAGCAGTTCTTC. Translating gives CASSQGSGSRDEQFF.

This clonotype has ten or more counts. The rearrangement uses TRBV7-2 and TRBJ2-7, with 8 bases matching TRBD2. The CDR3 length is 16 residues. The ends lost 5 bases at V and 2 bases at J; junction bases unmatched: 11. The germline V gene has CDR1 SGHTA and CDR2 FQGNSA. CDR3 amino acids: CASSPAPLLAAYEQYF. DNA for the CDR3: TGTGCCAGCAGCCCAGCCCCCTTACTAGCGGCCTACGAGCAGTACTTC. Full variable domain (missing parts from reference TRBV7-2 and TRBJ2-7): GAGVSQSPSNKVTEKGKDVELRCDPISGHTALYWYRQSLGQGLEFLIYFQGNSAPDKSGLPSDRFSAERTGGSVSTLTIQRTQQEDSAVYLCASSPAPLLAAYEQYFGPGTRLTVT.

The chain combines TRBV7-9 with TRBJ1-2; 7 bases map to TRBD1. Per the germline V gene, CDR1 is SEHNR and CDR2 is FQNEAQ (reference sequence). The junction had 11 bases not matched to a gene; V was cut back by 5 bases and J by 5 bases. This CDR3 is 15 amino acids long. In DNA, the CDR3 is TGTGCCAGCAGCCACCCCGGGACAGCGCAATATGGCTACACCTTC. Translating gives CASSHPGTAQYGYTF.

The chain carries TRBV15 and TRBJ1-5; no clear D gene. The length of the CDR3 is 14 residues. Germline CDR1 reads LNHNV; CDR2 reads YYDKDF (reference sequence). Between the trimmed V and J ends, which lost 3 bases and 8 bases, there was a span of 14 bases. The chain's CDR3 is CATSSTDGMEPQHF. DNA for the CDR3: TGTGCCACCAGCAGTACGGACGGAATGGAGCCCCAGCATTTT.

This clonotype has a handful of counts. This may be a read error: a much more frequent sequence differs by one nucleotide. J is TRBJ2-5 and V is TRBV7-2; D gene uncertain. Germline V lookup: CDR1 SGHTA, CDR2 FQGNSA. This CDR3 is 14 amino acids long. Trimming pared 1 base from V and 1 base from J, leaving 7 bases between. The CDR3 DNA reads TGTGCCAGCAGCTTAGTGAGCAGCCAAGAGACCCAGTACTTC. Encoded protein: CASSLVSSQETQYF.

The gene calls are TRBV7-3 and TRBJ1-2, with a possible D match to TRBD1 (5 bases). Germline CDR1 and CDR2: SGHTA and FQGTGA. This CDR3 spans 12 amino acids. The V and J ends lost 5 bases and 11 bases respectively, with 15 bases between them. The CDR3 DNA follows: TGTGCCAGCAGCCTGGGACCTCCTGGGTACACCTTC. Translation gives CASSLGPPGYTF.

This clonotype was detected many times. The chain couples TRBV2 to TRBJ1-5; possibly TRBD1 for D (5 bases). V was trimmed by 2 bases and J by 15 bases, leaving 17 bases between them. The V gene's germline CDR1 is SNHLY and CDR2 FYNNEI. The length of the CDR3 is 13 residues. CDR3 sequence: CASSEYSGTIWHF. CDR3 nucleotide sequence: TGTGCCAGCAGTGAATATTCCGGGACCATTTGGCATTTT.

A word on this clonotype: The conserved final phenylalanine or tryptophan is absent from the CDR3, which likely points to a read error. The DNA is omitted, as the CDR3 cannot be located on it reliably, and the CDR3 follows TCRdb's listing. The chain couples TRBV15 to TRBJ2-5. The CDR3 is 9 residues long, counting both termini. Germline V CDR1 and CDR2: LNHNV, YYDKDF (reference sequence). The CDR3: CATSRDRTS.

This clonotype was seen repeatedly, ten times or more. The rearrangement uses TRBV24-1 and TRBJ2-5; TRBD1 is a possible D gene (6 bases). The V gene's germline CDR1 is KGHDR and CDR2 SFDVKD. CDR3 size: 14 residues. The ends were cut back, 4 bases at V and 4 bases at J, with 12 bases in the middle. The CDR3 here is CATSESTGRETQYF. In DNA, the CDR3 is TGTGCCACCAGTGAATCCACAGGGCGAGAGACCCAGTACTTC.

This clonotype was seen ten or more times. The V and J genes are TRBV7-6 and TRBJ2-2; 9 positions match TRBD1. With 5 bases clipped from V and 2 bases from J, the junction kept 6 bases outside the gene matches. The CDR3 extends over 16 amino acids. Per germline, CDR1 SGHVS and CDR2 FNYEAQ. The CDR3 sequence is CASSIRQGDNTGELFF. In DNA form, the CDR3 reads TGTGCCAGCAGCATCAGACAGGGGGATAACACCGGGGAGCTGTTTTTT.

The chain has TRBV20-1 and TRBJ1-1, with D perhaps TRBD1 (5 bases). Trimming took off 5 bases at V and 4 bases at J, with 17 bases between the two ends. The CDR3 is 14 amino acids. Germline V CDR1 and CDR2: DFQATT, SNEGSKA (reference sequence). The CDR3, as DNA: TGCAGTGCTCTATCTAGCGGGGCTAGCACTGAAGCTTTCTTT. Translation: CSALSSGASTEAFF.

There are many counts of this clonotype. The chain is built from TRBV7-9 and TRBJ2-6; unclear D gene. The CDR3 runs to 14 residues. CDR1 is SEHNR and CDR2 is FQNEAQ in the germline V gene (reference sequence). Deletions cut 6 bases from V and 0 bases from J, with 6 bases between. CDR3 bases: TGTGCCAGCAGTCAGAGCTCTGGGGCCAACGTCCTGACTTTC. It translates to CASSQSSGANVLTF.

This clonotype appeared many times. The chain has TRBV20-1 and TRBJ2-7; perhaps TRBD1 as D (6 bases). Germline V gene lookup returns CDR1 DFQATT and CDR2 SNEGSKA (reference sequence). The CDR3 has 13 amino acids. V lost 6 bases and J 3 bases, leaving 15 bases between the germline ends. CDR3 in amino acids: CSASWDTDYEQYF. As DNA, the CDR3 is TGCAGTGCGAGCTGGGACACGGACTACGAGCAGTACTTC.

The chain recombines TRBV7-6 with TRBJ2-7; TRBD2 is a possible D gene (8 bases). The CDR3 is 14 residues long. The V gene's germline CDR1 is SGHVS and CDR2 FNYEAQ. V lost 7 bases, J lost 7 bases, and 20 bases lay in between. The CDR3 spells CASKGDSGGNEQYF. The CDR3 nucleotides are TGTGCCAGCAAAGGGGACAGCGGGGGCAATGAGCAGTACTTC.

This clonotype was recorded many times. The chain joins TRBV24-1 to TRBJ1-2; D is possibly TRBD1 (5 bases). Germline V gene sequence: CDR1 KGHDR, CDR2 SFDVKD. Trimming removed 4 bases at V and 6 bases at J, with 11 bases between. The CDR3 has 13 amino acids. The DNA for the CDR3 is TGTGCCACCAGTGACGGGGGAGACCATGGCTACACCTTC. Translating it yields CATSDGGDHGYTF.

Here the CDR3 DNA reads TGTGCCATCAGTGACTATAGCGGGAGAGGGAATTCACCCCTCCACTTT. It yields the protein CAISDYSGRGNSPLHF. The gene calls are TRBV10-3 and TRBJ1-6; D remains unclear. The CDR3 spans 16 residues. In germline, CDR1 is ENHRY, CDR2 SYGVKD. Deletions cut 3 bases from V and 7 bases from J, with 16 bases between.

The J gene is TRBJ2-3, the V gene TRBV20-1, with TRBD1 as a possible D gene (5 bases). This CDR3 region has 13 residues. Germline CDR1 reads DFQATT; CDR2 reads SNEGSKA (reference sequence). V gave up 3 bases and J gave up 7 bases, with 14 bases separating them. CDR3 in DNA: TGCAGTGCTAGGCGGCAGGGCCTTCATACGCAGTATTTT. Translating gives CSARRQGLHTQYF.

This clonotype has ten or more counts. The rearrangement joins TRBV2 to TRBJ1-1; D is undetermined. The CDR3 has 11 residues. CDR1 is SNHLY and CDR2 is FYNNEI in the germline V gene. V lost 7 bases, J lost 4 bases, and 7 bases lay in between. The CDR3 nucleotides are TGTGCCAGCATCATGCTCACTGAAGCTTTCTTT. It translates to CASIMLTEAFF.